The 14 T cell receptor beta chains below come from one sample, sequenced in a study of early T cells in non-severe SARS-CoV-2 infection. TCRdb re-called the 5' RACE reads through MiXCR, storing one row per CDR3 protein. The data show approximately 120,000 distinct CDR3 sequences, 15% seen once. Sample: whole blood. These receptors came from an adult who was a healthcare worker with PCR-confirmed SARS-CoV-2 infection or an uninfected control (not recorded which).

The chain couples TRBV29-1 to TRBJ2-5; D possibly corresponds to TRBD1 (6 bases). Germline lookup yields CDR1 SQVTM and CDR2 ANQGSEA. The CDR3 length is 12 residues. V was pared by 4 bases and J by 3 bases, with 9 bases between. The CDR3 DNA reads TGCAGCGTTGGGACAGCCGAAGAGACCCAGTACTTC. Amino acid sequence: CSVGTAEETQYF.

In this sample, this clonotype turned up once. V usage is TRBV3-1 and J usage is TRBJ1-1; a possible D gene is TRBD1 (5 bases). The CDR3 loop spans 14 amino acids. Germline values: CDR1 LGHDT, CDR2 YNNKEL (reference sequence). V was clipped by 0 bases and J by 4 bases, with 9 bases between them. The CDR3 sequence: CASSQDATGTEAFF. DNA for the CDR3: TGTGCCAGCAGCCAAGATGCAACAGGCACTGAAGCTTTCTTT.

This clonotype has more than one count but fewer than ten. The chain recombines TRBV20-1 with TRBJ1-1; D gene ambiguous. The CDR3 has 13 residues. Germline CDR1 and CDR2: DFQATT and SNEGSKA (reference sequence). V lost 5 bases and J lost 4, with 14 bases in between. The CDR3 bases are TGCAGTGCTTGGGAGACGGTGGGCACTGAAGCTTTCTTT. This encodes CSAWETVGTEAFF.

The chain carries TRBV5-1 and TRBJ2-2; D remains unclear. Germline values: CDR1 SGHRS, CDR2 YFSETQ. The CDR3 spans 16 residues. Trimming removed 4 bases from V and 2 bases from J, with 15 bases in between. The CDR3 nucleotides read TGCGCCAGCAGCCTGGGTAACAGCCCTAACACCGGGGAGCTGTTTTTT. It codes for CASSLGNSPNTGELFF.

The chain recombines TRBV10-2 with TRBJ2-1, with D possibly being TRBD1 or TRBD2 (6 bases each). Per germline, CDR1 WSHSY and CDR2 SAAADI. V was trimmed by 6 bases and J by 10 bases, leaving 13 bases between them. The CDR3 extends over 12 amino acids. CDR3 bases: TGCGCCAGCAGAGTCGGGGGCAGAGAGCAGTTCTTC. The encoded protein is CASRVGGREQFF.

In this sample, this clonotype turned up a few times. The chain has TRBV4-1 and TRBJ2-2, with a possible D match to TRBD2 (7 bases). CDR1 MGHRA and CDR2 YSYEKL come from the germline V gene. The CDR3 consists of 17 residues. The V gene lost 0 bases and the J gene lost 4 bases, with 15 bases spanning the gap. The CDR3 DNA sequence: TGCGCCAGCAGCCAAGATCAGAACAGGGAGGGCACCGGGGAGCTGTTTTTT. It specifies CASSQDQNREGTGELFF.

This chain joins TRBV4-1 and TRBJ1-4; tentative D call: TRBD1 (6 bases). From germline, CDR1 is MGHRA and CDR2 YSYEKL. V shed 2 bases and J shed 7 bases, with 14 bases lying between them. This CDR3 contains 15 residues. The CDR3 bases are TGCGCCAGCAGCCAACAGGGGCTTTACGGTGAAAAACTGTTTTTT. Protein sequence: CASSQQGLYGEKLFF.

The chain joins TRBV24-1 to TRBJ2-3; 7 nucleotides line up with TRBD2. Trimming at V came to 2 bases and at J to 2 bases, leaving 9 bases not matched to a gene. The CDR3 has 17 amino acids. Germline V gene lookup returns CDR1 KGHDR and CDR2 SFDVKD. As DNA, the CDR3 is TGTGCCACCAGTGATTACCCAAGGAGCGGGGCCACAGATACGCAGTATTTT. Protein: CATSDYPRSGATDTQYF.

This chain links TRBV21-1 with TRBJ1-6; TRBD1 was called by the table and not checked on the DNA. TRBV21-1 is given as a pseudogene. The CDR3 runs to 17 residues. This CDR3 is CASSKWTIPSYNSPLHF. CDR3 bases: TGTGCCAGCAGCAAATGGACAATTCCCTCCTATAATTCACCCCTCCACTTT.

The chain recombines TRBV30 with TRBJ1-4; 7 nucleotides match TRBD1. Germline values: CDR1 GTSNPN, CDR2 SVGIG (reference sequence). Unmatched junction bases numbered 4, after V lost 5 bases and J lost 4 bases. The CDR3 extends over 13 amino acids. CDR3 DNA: TGTGCCTGGGCGGGACAGAGTAATGAAAAACTGTTTTTT. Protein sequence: CAWAGQSNEKLFF.

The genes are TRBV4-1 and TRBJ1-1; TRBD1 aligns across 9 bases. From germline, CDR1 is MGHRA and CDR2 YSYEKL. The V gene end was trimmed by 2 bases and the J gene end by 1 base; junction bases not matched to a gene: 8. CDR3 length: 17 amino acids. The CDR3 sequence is CASSQPGTGMTNTEAFF. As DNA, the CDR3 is TGCGCCAGCAGCCAACCAGGGACAGGGATGACGAACACTGAAGCTTTCTTT.

The CDR3 here is CASSLSSLSTDTQYF. CDR3 bases: TGTGCCAGCAGCTTGTCATCGCTGAGCACAGATACGCAGTATTTT. V and J are TRBV5-4 and TRBJ2-3; D is unresolved. The germline gives CDR1 SGHNT, CDR2 YYREEE (reference sequence). Trimming stripped 1 base from V and 0 bases from J, with 9 bases between. The CDR3 runs 15 residues.

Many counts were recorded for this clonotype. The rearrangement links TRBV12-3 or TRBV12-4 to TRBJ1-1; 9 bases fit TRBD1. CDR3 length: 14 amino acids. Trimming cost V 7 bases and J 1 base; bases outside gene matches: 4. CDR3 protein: CASTRTGANTEAFF. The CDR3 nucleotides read TGTGCCAGCACCAGGACAGGGGCGAACACTGAAGCTTTCTTT.

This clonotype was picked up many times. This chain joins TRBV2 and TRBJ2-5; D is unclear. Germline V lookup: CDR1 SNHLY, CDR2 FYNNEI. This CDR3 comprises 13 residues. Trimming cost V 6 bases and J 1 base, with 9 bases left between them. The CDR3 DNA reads TGTGCCAGCAGAAGGGCAGGCCAAGAGACCCAGTACTTC. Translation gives CASRRAGQETQYF.